The following is a TCR beta chain sequence with its context. The ends were cut back, 3 bases at V and 2 bases at J, with 11 bases in the middle. The CDR3 sequence is 13 residues long. The germline V gene encodes CDR1 GTSNPN and CDR2 SVGIG (reference sequence). Alopecia areata patients had lesional scalp punch biopsies and peripheral blood taken from them. This entry is derived from a study of CD8+ T cells in alopecia areata. RNA extraction and reverse transcription yielded cDNA as sequencing template. Data came from immunoSEQ multiplex PCR; TCRdb stores just in-frame clones and leaves some out. The table lists 60,000 to 65,000 clones, 44% of them singletons.

This chain joins TRBV30 and TRBJ2-7; D is possibly TRBD1 (6 bases). Specimen: NKG2D-low CD8+ T cells sorted from blood. The origin of this receptor is a human donor with alopecia areata. In DNA form, the CDR3 reads TGTGCCTGGAGCAACAGGGACCCCTACGAGCAGTACTTC. The encoded protein is CAWSNRDPYEQYF.